These 11 T cell receptor beta chains came from one sample sequenced in a study of CD8+CD57+ T cells in acquired aplastic anemia. Genomic DNA was employed as the template in profiling TCR beta VDJ and CDR3. Each CDR3 protein gets one entry after TCRdb re-called the reads with MiXCR. This sample has hundreds of thousands of distinct CDR3 sequences, with approximately 70% found just once. What was sequenced was sorted CD4+, CD8+, or CD8+CD57+ T cells (not recorded which) from PBMCs. The receptors were sampled from a human donor in good health, serving as a control.

This clonotype was seen a few times. The rearrangement joins TRBV15 to TRBJ2-5; 11 positions match TRBD2. With 2 bases clipped from V and 5 bases from J, the junction kept 7 bases outside the gene matches. CDR1 is LNHNV and CDR2 is YYDKDF in the germline V gene (reference sequence). The CDR3 extends over 16 amino acids. CDR3 region: CATSRLLAGVLETQYF. CDR3 DNA sequence: TGTGCCACCAGCAGATTACTAGCGGGAGTGTTGGAGACCCAGTACTTC.

This clonotype was detected many times. J is TRBJ1-1 and V is TRBV7-2; 8 nucleotides agree with TRBD1. Germline CDR1 and CDR2: SGHTA and FQGNSA. The CDR3 has 15 amino acids. With V trimmed by 7 bases and J by 5 bases, 12 bases remained unmatched. DNA of the CDR3: TGTGCCAGCACCACCGGGCAGGGGGCGTATACTGAAGCTTTCTTT. Encoded protein: CASTTGQGAYTEAFF.

The chain joins TRBV29-1 to TRBJ2-7; 7 nucleotides match TRBD1. Germline V gene sequence: CDR1 SQVTM, CDR2 ANQGSEA. The J segment lost 0 bases and the V segment lost 6 bases, leaving 2 bases of the junction unmatched. This CDR3 contains 12 residues. DNA of the CDR3: TGCAGCGTCTGGGACAGCTCCTACGAGCAGTACTTC. Translation gives CSVWDSSYEQYF.

Details on this clonotype: The conserved phenylalanine or tryptophan is not found at the CDR3 terminus, so this likely reflects a read error. The chain recombines TRBV19 with TRBJ1-2; TRBD1 matches 9 bases. Germline assignment: CDR1 LNHDA and CDR2 SQIVND (reference sequence). V dropped 7 bases and J dropped 2; count of bases not matched to a gene: 5. This CDR3 is 14 amino acids long. The CDR3 here is CASTRTGENYGYTS. The CDR3 DNA reads as TGTGCCAGTACCCGGACAGGGGAAAACTATGGCTACACCTCC.

V is TRBV7-2 and J is TRBJ2-1; D is perhaps TRBD1 or TRBD2 (6 bases each). The CDR3 is 15 amino acids. Germline V gene lookup returns CDR1 SGHTA and CDR2 FQGNSA. V dropped 9 bases and J dropped 8 bases, with 23 bases sitting between them. Written as DNA, the CDR3 is TGTGCCAGGAGCGCTTTTCCGAGGGGGGCAGATGAGCAGTTCTTC. This sequence encodes CARSAFPRGADEQFF.

With respect to this clonotype: Its ends do not fully match the called genes, so a read error is possible. The rearrangement links TRBV4-2 to TRBJ2-3; TRBD1 aligns across 7 bases. CDR3 size: 13 residues. Looked up from germline, CDR1 is LGHNA and CDR2 is YNFKEQ. Written as DNA, the CDR3 is TGTGCCAGCGGCGTACTGGGGACAGATGCGCAGTATTTT. Its protein product is CASGVLGTDAQYF.

This clonotype has only a few counts. Mismatch with germline at one junction end may stem from a read error. The V and J genes are TRBV7-2 and TRBJ2-6, with a possible D match to TRBD2 (6 bases). The CDR3 is 14 residues long. The V gene's germline CDR1 is SGHTA and CDR2 FQGNSA. The CDR3 sequence is CASRRGTGDNVLTF. The CDR3 DNA reads as TGTGCCAGCAGACGAGGGACGGGGGACAACGTCCTGACTTTC.

The rearrangement uses TRBV7-6 and TRBJ2-1; 8 bases are a match to TRBD2. The V segment lost 5 bases and the J segment 13 bases; nucleotides outside the gene matches: 16. The CDR3 loop spans 15 amino acids. Germline V lookup: CDR1 SGHVS, CDR2 FNYEAQ. The CDR3 loop is CASSPRSGNQEAQFF. As DNA, the CDR3 is TGTGCCAGCAGCCCCCGTAGCGGGAACCAAGAGGCCCAGTTCTTC.

To note about this clonotype: One end of the junction fails to match germline, which may point to a read error. The chain recombines TRBV2 with TRBJ2-3; TRBD2 aligns across 8 bases. This CDR3 has 15 residues. CDR1 and CDR2 from the germline V gene are SNHLY and FYNNEI. CDR3 sequence reads: CASSLVRGGTATQYF. The CDR3 DNA sequence: TGTGCCAGCAGCTTAGTACGGGGGGGCACAGCTACGCAGTATTTT.

The V and J genes are TRBV5-1 and TRBJ2-3; 11 bases map to TRBD2. Trimming cost V 2 bases and J 6 bases; bases outside gene matches: 2. This CDR3 is built from 14 residues. CDR1 is SGHRS and CDR2 is YFSETQ in the germline V gene. CDR3 nucleotide sequence: TGCGCCAGCAGCTTCTCTAGCGGGGGGGATACGCAGTATTTT. Amino acid sequence: CASSFSSGGDTQYF.

V and J are TRBV7-3 and TRBJ2-2; D is perhaps TRBD2 (5 bases). This CDR3 is 15 amino acids long. Trimming pared 5 bases from V and 7 bases from J, leaving 17 bases between. Per the germline V gene, CDR1 is SGHTA and CDR2 is FQGTGA. The CDR3 DNA follows: TGTGCCAGCAGCCGACCAGAGGGCGTAGGCGGGGAGCTGTTTTTT. Translating gives CASSRPEGVGGELFF.